This T cell receptor (beta chain) was recovered during a study of T cell responses to AZD1222 COVID-19 vaccine. Background on the study: Analysis merged second doses at about 4 or about 12 weeks.

Study results and caveats: Recipients of AZD1222 seropositive at baseline numbered only five or six.

TCRdb's table, derived via immunoSEQ multiplex PCR, lists solely in-frame clones and lacks some. The table includes around 89,000 clones, more than 75% detected once. With respect to this clone: Its specificity is unknown.

The sequences come from peripheral blood, collected on day 0 of AZD1222 vaccination. The origin of this receptor is an adult in good health.

The CDR3 bases are TGTGCCAGTTGGAGGGGTGGCAGGGTACAAGAGACCCAGTACTTC. Translation gives CASWRGGRVQETQYF. The genes are TRBV27 and TRBJ2-5; tentatively, D is TRBD2 (6 bases). Per the germline V gene, CDR1 is MNHEY and CDR2 is SMNVEV (reference sequence). V dropped 9 bases and J dropped 2 bases, with 19 bases sitting between them. The length of the CDR3 is 15 residues.